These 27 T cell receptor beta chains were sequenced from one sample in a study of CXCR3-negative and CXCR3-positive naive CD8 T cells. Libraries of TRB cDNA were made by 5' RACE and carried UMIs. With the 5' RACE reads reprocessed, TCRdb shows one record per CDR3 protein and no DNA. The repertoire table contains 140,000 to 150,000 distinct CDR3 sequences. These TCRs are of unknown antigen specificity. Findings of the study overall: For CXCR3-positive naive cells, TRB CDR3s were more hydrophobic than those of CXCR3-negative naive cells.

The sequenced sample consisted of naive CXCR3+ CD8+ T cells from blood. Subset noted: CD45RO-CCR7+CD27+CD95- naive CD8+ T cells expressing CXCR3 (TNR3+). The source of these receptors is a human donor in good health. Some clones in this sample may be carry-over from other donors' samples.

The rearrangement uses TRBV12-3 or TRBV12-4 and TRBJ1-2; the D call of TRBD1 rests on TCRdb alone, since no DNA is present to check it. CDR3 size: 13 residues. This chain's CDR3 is CASTTGQTYGYTF.

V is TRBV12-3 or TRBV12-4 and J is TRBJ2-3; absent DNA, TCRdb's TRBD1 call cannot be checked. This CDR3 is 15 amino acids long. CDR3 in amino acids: CASSLGQGGTDTQYF.

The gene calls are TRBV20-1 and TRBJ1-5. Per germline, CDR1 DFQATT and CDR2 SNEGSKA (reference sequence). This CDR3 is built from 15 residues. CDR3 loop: CSAPRRGQSNQPQHF.

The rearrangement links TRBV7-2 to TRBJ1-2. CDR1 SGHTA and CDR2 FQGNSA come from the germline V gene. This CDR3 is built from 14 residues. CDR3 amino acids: CASSSLLFNDGYTF.

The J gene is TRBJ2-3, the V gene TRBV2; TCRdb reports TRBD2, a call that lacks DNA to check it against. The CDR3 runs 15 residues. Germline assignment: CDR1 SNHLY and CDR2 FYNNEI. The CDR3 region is CASSVIAGDTDTQYF.

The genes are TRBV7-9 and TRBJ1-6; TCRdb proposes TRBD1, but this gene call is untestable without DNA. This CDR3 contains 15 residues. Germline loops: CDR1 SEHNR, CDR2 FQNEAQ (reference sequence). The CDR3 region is CASSLGRGYNSPLHF.

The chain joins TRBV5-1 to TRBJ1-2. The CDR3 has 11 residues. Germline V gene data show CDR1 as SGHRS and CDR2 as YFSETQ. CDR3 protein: CASSGNYGYTF.

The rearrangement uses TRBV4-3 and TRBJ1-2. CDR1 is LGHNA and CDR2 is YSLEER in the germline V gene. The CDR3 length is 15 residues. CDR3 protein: CASSQDPGVTYGYTF.

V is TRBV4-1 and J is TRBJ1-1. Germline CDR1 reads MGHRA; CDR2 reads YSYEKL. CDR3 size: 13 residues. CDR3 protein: CASSQQENTEAFF.

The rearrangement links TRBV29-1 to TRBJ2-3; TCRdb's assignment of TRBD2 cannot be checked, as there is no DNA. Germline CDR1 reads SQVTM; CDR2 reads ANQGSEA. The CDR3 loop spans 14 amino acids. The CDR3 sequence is CSVEDETGVGRQYF.

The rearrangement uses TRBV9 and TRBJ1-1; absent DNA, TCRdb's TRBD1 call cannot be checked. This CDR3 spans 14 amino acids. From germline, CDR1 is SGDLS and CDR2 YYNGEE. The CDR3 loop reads CASSVWQGGTEAFF.

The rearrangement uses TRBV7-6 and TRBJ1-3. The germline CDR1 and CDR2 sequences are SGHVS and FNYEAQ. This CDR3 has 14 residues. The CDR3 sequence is CASSLAPEGNTIYF.

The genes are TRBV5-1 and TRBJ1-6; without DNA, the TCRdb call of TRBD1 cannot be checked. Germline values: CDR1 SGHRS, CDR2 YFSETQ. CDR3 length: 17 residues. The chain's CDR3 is CASSLAYGTRPGSPLHF.

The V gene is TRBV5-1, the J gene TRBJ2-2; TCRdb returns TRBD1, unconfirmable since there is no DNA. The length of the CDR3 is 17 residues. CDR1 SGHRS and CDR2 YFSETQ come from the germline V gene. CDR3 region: CASSLAGAGENTGELFF.

The CDR3 reads CSVQGEHYGYTF. The chain recombines TRBV29-1 with TRBJ1-2; the D gene TCRdb calls, TRBD1, cannot be checked with no DNA. Germline CDR1 and CDR2: SQVTM and ANQGSEA. This CDR3 spans 12 amino acids.

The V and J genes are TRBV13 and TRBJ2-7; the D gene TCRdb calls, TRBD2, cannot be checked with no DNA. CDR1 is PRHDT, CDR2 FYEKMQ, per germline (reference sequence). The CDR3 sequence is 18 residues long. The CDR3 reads CASSLAFRLAVHPYEQYF.

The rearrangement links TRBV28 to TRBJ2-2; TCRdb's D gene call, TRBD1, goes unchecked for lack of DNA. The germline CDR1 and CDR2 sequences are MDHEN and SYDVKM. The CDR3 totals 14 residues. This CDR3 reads CASSLRGIGGELFF.

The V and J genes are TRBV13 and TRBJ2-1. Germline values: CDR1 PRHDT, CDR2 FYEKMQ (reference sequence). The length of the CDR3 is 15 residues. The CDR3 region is CASSPIDTSYNEQFF.

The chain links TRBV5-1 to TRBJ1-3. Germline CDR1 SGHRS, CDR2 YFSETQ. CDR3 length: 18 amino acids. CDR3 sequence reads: CASSLEGFEAFSGNTIYF.

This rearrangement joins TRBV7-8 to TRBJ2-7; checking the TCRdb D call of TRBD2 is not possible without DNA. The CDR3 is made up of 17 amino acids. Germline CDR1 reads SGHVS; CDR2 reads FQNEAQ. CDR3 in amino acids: CATTDTSGKRGAYEQYF.

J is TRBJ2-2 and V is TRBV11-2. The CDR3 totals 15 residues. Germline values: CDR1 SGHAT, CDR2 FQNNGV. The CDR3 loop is CASSLGRYQPGELFF. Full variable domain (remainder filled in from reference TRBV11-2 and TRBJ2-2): EAGVAQSPRYKIIEKRQSVAFWCNPISGHATLYWYQQILGQGPKLLIQFQNNGVVDDSQLPKDRFSAERLKGVDSTLKIQPAKLEDSAVYLCASSLGRYQPGELFFGEGSRLTVL.

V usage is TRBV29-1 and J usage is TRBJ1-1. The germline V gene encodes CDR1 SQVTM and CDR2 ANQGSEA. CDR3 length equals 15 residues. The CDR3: CSVEGQAQTNTEAFF. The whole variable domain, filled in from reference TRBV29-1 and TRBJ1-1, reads SAVISQKPSRDICQRGTSLTIQCQVDSQVTMMFWYRQQPGQSLTLIATANQGSEATYESGFVIDKFPISRPNLTFSTLTVSNMSPEDSSIYLCSVEGQAQTNTEAFFGQGTRLTVV.

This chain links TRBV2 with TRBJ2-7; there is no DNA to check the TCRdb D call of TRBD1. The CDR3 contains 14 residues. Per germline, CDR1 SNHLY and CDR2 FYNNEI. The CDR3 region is CASSASGEGYEQYF.

Here the CDR3 reads CSVEGAGFSGYTF. The V gene is TRBV29-1, the J gene TRBJ1-2; TCRdb's assignment of TRBD1 cannot be checked, as there is no DNA. The CDR3 is made up of 13 amino acids. The germline V gene has CDR1 SQVTM and CDR2 ANQGSEA.

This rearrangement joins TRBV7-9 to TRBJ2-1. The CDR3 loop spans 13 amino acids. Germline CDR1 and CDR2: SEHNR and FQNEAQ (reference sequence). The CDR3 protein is CASSPPMFDEQFF.

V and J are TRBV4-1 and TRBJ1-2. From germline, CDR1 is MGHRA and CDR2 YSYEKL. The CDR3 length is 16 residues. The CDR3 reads CASSAPGQSGFPGYTF.

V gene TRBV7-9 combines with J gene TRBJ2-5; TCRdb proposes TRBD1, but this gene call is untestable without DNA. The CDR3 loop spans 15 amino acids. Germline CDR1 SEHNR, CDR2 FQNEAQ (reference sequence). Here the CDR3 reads CASSTWTGARETQYF.